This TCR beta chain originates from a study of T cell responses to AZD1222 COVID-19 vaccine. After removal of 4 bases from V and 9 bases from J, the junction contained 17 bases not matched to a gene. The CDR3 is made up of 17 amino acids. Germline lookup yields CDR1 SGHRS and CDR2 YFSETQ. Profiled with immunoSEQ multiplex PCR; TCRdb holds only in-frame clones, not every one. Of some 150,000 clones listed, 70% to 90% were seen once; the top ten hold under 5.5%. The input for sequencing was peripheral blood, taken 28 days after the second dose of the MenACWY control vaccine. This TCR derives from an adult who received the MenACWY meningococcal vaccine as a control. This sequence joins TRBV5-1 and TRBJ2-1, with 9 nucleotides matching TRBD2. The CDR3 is CASSPNGMAGGPFEQFF. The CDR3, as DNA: TGCGCCAGCAGCCCAAATGGCATGGCGGGGGGGCCCTTTGAGCAGTTCTTC.